The text below deals with one T cell receptor beta chain. The antigen is unknown. The data are from a study of PD-1 blockade in mismatch repair-deficient tumors. The wider study: Enrolled about 2012-2016, patients had progressing, pretreated mismatch repair-deficient cancers of 12 to 13 types.

Mismatch repair deficiency was confirmed in all patients, by PCR or immunohistochemistry. The TCR-sequenced patients were a few responders to pembrolizumab. Study conclusions and caveats: Tumor-resident clones, often absent from pretreatment blood, expanded after pembrolizumab and then contracted.

CDR3 length: 13 amino acids. CDR1 and CDR2 from the germline V gene are LGHNA and YSLEER. V was pared by 1 base and J by 9 bases, with 10 bases between. Some clones are missing from TCRdb's copy, which holds only in-frame ones; the method was immunoSEQ multiplex PCR. This repertoire shows about 110,000 clones, about 83% found once; its top ten account for 4% to 5%. The source of this sequence is an adult with mismatch repair-deficient cancer. Sequencing used peripheral blood, obtained 60 weeks after starting pembrolizumab. V gene TRBV4-3 combines with J gene TRBJ2-1; D perhaps matches TRBD2 (5 bases). The DNA of the CDR3 is TGCGCCAGCAGCCAAGCTAGGGAGTCTGAGCAGTTCTTC. This sequence encodes CASSQARESEQFF.